Listed below are T cell receptor beta chains from one sample, sequenced in a study of CD8+ T cells in alopecia areata. Sequenced by immunoSEQ multiplex PCR; TCRdb stores in-frame clones only, minus some. The sample lists 140,000 to 150,000 clones, around 50% seen once, with roughly 6.7% in the top ten. The specimen was CD4+ T cells sorted from blood, collected at week 0. These TCRs come from a human donor with alopecia areata. Both conserved end residues are part of each CDR3. A D gene is named only where the DNA matches it firmly. Clone size is stated in some rows and not others, as once, few, many or a class when expanded.

J gene | D gene | clone size | V gene | CDR3 DNA | CDR3 protein
TRBJ2-5 | TRBD1 | . | TRBV4-2 | TGTGCCAGCAGCCAAGATCTGGGGGACAGGGGGGAGACCCAGTACTTC | CASSQDLGDRGETQYF
TRBJ2-1 | . | . | TRBV29-1 | TGCAGCGTGGTTGGGACACCCGGGGGAGGGAAATCGCAGTTCTTC | CSVVGTPGGGKSQFF
TRBJ1-1 | . | few | TRBV7-9 | TGTGCCAGCAGCTACAGCGTCGACACTGAAGCTTTCTTT | CASSYSVDTEAFF
TRBJ2-7 | . | many | TRBV7-2 | TGTGCCAGCAGCTCAATCAGGGGTCCCTCCTACGAGCAGTACTTC | CASSSIRGPSYEQYF
TRBJ1-5 | TRBD1 | . | TRBV25-1 | TGTGCCAGCAGTGCCGGACAGGGTAGCAATCAGCCCCAGCATTTT | CASSAGQGSNQPQHF
TRBJ2-1 | TRBD1 | few | TRBV6-1 | TGTGCCAGCAGCTCAGGAGGGACAGGGGGCTATGAGCAGTTCTTC | CASSSGGTGGYEQFF
TRBJ2-5 | TRBD2 | . | TRBV7-2 | TGTGCCAGCAGCCCGGGGGGGCGGGGGCCACAAGAGACCCAGTACTTC | CASSPGGRGPQETQYF
TRBJ2-5 | . | few | TRBV29-1 | TGCAGCGTTGCCCGACAGCAAGAGACCCAGTACTTC | CSVARQQETQYF
TRBJ2-1 | . | . | TRBV4-1 | TGCGCCAGCAGCCAATACAGGGCATCGGAGCAGTTCTTC | CASSQYRASEQFF
TRBJ1-2 | . | few | TRBV27 | TGTGCCAGCAGCGACCAACAGAGACTCTATGGCTACACCTTC | CASSDQQRLYGYTF
TRBJ2-4 | . | . | TRBV7-2 | TGTGCCAGCAGCTTACGGGGGGCGCAAAACATTCAGTACTTC | CASSLRGAQNIQYF
TRBJ1-2 | TRBD1 | . | TRBV7-9 | TGTGCCAGCAGCCGTCAGGGGGTTCTGGGCTACACCTTC | CASSRQGVLGYTF
TRBJ2-5 | TRBD2 | . | TRBV5-6 | TGTGCCAGCAGCTCGATCCGCTTTAGCGGGCGACTTCAAGAGACCCAGTACTTC | CASSSIRFSGRLQETQYF
TRBJ1-2 | . | . | TRBV2 | TGTGCCAGCAGGCAACTAAAGGGCCCAAATGGCTACACCTTC | CASRQLKGPNGYTF
TRBJ2-5 | . | . | TRBV6-6 | TGTGCCAGCGCTATTGGGGGGACCCAGTACTTC | CASAIGGTQYF
TRBJ1-2 | TRBD1 | few | TRBV2 | TGTGCCAGCAGACGAACAGGGGCCTCGTATGGCTACACCTTC | CASRRTGASYGYTF
TRBJ1-6 | . | . | TRBV30 | TGTGCCTGGAGTAGGGGTAGAAATTCACCCCTCCACTTT | CAWSRGRNSPLHF
TRBJ2-2 | . | few | TRBV7-2 | TGTGCCAGCAGCTTAGCGGGGGGGGCCGCGTCCACCGGGGAGCTGTTTTTT | CASSLAGGAASTGELFF
TRBJ2-5 | . | . | TRBV9 | TGTGCCAGCAGCGTGGGGACACTTAACGGAGAGACCCAGTACTTC | CASSVGTLNGETQYF
TRBJ1-5 | . | few | TRBV5-1 | TGCGCCAGCAGCTTAGGGGGGCACCAGCCCCAGCATTTT | CASSLGGHQPQHF
TRBJ2-3 | TRBD2 | . | TRBV5-1 | TGCGCCAGCAGCTTGGCAACTAGCGGGCGGCCAGATACGCAGTATTTT | CASSLATSGRPDTQYF
TRBJ2-1 | TRBD2 | . | TRBV29-1 | TGCAGCGTTGGGGAGGGTCAGCAGTTCTTC | CSVGEGQQFF